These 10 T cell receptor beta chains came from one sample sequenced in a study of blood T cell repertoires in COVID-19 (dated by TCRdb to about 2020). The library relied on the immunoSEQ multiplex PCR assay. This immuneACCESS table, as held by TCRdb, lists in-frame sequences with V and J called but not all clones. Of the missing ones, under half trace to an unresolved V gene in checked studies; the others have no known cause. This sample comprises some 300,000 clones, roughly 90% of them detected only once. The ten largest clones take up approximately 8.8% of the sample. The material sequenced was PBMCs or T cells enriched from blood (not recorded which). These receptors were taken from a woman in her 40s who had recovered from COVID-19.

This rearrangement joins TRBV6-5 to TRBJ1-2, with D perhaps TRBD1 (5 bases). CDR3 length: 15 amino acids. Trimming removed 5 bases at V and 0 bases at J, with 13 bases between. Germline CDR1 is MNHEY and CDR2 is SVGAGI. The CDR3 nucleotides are TGTGCCAGCAGTCCATACAGGCAAACTAACTATGGCTACACCTTC. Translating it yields CASSPYRQTNYGYTF.

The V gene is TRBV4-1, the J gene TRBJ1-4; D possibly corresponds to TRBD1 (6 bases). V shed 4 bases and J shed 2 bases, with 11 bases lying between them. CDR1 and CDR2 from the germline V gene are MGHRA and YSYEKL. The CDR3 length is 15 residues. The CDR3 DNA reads TGCGCCAGCAGCCCCGAAGGACAGACTAATGAAAAACTGTTTTTT. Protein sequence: CASSPEGQTNEKLFF.

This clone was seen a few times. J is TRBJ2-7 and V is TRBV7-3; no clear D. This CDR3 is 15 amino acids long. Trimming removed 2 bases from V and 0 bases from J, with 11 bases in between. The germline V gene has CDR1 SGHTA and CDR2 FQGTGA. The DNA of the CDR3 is TGTGCCAGCAGCTTATACCAGGTAACCTCCTACGAGCAGTACTTC. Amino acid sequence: CASSLYQVTSYEQYF.

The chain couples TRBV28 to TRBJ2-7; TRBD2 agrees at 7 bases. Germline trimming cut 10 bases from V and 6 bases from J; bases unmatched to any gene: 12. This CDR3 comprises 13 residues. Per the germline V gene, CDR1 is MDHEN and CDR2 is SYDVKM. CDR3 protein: CATEAGSLFEQYF. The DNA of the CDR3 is TGTGCCACCGAAGCGGGATCACTTTTCGAGCAGTACTTC. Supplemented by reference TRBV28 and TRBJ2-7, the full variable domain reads DVKVTQSSRYLVKRTGEKVFLECVQDMDHENMFWYRQDPGLGLRLIYFSYDVKMKEKGDIPEGYSVSREKKERFSLILESASTNQTSMYLCATEAGSLFEQYFGPGTRLTVT.

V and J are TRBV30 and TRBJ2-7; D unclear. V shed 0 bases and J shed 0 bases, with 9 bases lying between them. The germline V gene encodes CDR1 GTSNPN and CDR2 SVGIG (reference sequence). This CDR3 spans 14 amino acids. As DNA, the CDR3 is TGTGCCTGGAGTGTGATGCCGAGCTCCTACGAGCAGTACTTC. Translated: CAWSVMPSSYEQYF.

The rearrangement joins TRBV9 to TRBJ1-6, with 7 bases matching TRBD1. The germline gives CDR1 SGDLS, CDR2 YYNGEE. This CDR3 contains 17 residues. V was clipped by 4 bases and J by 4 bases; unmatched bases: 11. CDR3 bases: TGTGCCAGCAGCCAAAGACAGGGATGGGGATATAATTCACCCCTCCACTTT. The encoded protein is CASSQRQGWGYNSPLHF.

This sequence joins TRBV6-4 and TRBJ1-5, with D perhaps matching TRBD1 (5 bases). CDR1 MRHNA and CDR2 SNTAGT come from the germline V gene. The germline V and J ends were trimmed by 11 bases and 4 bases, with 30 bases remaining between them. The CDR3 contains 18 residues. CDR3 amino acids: CALVDLWGYSFRNQPQHF. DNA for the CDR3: TGTGCCCTCGTGGATTTGTGGGGCTACAGTTTTCGAAATCAGCCCCAGCATTTT.

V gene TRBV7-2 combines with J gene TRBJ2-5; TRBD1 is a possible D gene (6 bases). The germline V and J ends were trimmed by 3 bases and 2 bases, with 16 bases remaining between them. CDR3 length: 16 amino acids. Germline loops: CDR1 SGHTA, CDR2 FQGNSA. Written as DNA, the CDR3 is TGTGCCAGCAGCTTGAGCCGGGACATTCCTCAAGAGACCCAGTACTTC. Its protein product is CASSLSRDIPQETQYF. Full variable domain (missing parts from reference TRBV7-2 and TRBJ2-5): GAGVSQSPSNKVTEKGKDVELRCDPISGHTALYWYRQSLGQGLEFLIYFQGNSAPDKSGLPSDRFSAERTGGSVSTLTIQRTQQEDSAVYLCASSLSRDIPQETQYFGPGTRLLVL.

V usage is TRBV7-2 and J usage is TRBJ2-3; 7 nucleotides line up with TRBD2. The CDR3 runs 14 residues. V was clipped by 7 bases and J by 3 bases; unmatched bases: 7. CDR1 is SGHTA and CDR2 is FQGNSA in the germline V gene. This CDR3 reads CASTPGLRTDTQYF. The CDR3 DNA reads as TGTGCCAGCACCCCGGGACTACGTACAGATACGCAGTATTTT. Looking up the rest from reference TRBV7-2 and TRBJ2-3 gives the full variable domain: GAGVSQSPSNKVTEKGKDVELRCDPISGHTALYWYRQSLGQGLEFLIYFQGNSAPDKSGLPSDRFSAERTGGSVSTLTIQRTQQEDSAVYLCASTPGLRTDTQYFGPGTRLTVL.

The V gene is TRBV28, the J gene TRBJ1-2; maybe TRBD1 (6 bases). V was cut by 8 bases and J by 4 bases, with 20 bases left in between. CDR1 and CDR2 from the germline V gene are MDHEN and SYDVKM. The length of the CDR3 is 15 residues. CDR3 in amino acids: CASSGNRATSYGYTF. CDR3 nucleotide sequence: TGTGCCAGCTCGGGGAACAGGGCAACCAGCTATGGCTACACCTTC.